One sample yielded the 26 T cell receptor beta chains listed below, sequenced in a study of breast tumors, draining lymph nodes, adjacent tissues. Breast cancer patients provided tissue from their axillary draining lymph nodes. TCRdb called the multiplex PCR reads again in MiXCR, with one record for every CDR3 protein. The repertoire includes over 200,000 distinct CDR3 sequences, under 40% of them detected once, and roughly 3.5% sits in the top ten. The source material was axillary lymph node tissue. These receptors were collected from a female donor with breast cancer. Some clones in this sample may be carry-over from other donors' samples.

This clonotype was seen ten or more times. The genes are TRBV15 and TRBJ2-1; D might be TRBD1 (6 bases). CDR1 and CDR2 from the germline V gene are LNHNV and YYDKDF (reference sequence). The CDR3 extends over 14 amino acids. Trimming removed 4 bases at V and 4 bases at J, with 11 bases between. This chain's CDR3 is CATSNYTGYNEQFF. The CDR3 nucleotides are TGTGCCACCAGCAATTACACAGGGTACAATGAGCAGTTCTTC.

This clonotype showed up many times. The genes are TRBV5-1 and TRBJ1-5; 10 bases are shared with TRBD1. This CDR3 has 14 amino acids. CDR1 and CDR2 from the germline V gene are SGHRS and YFSETQ. J gave up 7 bases and V 2 bases, and 3 bases lay outside the gene matches. CDR3 loop: CASSFGQGGQPQHF. The CDR3 DNA reads TGCGCCAGCAGCTTCGGACAGGGGGGCCAGCCCCAGCATTTT.

Many counts were recorded for this clonotype. The DNA of the CDR3 is TGCGCCAGCAGCCAAGATAGGCTGCTGGGGTCGTCATACTATAATTCACCCCTCCACTTT. Encoded protein: CASSQDRLLGSSYYNSPLHF. The chain has TRBV4-3 and TRBJ1-6, with no clear D. Between the trimmed V and J ends, which lost 0 bases and 3 bases, there was a span of 21 bases. Germline V gene lookup returns CDR1 LGHNA and CDR2 YSLEER. The CDR3 loop spans 20 amino acids.

Concerning this clonotype: A read error may account for a junction end that differs from germline. The rearrangement uses TRBV7-7 and TRBJ1-6; 8 positions agree with TRBD1. The CDR3 covers 17 residues. Germline V CDR1 and CDR2: SSHAT, FNYEAQ (reference sequence). The CDR3 loop is CASSFTITGTGNSPLHF. Written as DNA, the CDR3 is TGTGCTAGCAGTTTCACCATAACCGGGACAGGCAATTCACCCCTCCACTTT.

This clonotype has a count of ten or more. Relative to the germline gene, one junction end is altered; a read error may explain this. The V call is TRBV7-2, the J call TRBJ2-5, with 10 positions matching TRBD1. Germline CDR1 and CDR2: SGHTA and FQGNSA. CDR3 length equals 15 residues. The chain's CDR3 is CASSFDRGRQETQHF. The CDR3 nucleotides read TGTGCCAGCAGCTTTGACAGGGGGCGCCAAGAGACCCAGCACTTC.

This clonotype was seen ten or more times. The chain employs TRBV19 and TRBJ1-2; D gene uncertain. The CDR3 has 10 residues. Looked up from germline, CDR1 is LNHDA and CDR2 is SQIVND (reference sequence). V lost 8 bases to trimming and J lost 4 bases, with 5 bases between them. In nucleotides, the CDR3 is TGTGCCAGTGGCACCTATGGCTACACCTTC. As protein: CASGTYGYTF. The entire variable domain, with the rest obtained from reference TRBV19 and TRBJ1-2, is as follows: DGGITQSPKYLFRKEGQNVTLSCEQNLNHDAMYWYRQDPGQGLRLIYYSQIVNDFQKGDIAEGYSVSREKKESFPLTVTSAQKNPTAFYLCASGTYGYTFGSGTRLTVV.

The rearrangement uses TRBV13 and TRBJ1-4; D gene uncertain. The V end was cut by 4 bases, the J end by 6 bases, with 12 bases between. There are 14 residues in the CDR3. Germline V gene sequence: CDR1 PRHDT, CDR2 FYEKMQ (reference sequence). CDR3: CASSSRSSDEKLFF. The CDR3 DNA follows: TGTGCCAGCAGCTCCCGGAGTAGCGATGAAAAACTGTTTTTT.

In this sample, this clonotype turned up many times. This chain joins TRBV2 and TRBJ2-1; 9 positions agree with TRBD2. The CDR3 sequence is 15 residues long. The V segment lost 6 bases and the J segment 0 bases; nucleotides outside the gene matches: 3. Germline CDR1 is SNHLY and CDR2 is FYNNEI. The CDR3 bases are TGTGCCAGCAGCCAACTAGCGGGCTCCTACAATGAGCAGTTCTTC. It codes for CASSQLAGSYNEQFF.

The V call is TRBV15, the J call TRBJ1-5; TRBD1 agrees at 8 bases. The V gene end was trimmed by 5 bases and the J gene end by 7 bases; junction bases not matched to a gene: 4. The germline gives CDR1 LNHNV, CDR2 YYDKDF (reference sequence). This CDR3 comprises 13 residues. The CDR3 protein is CATSGQGRQPQHF. The DNA of the CDR3 is TGTGCCACCAGCGGACAGGGCCGACAGCCCCAGCATTTT.

The chain recombines TRBV6-1 with TRBJ1-4; tentative D call: TRBD1 (6 bases). V was pared by 7 bases and J by 0 bases, with 15 bases between. This CDR3 region has 16 residues. Germline CDR1 is MNHNS and CDR2 is SASEGT. This chain's CDR3 is CASIPPGATTNEKLFF. The DNA for the CDR3 is TGTGCCAGCATTCCCCCGGGGGCGACAACTAATGAAAAACTGTTTTTT.

The gene calls are TRBV19 and TRBJ2-3; the D gene is possibly TRBD2 (5 bases). The germline gives CDR1 LNHDA, CDR2 SQIVND (reference sequence). The V and J ends lost 4 bases and 6 bases respectively, with 17 bases between them. The CDR3 runs 15 residues. The CDR3 protein is CASSRSSTRSDTQYF. Here the CDR3 DNA reads TGTGCCAGTAGTAGGTCTAGCACAAGATCGGATACGCAGTATTTT.

This clonotype was seen at least ten times. The V gene is TRBV29-1, the J gene TRBJ2-3; maybe TRBD1 (6 bases). CDR3 length: 13 amino acids. The germline V and J ends were trimmed by 4 bases and 2 bases, with 10 bases remaining between them. The germline gives CDR1 SQVTM, CDR2 ANQGSEA. In nucleotides, the CDR3 is TGCAGCGTTGGGGGGACACACACAGATACGCAGTATTTT. Amino acids: CSVGGTHTDTQYF.

As regards this clonotype: Mismatch with germline at one junction end may stem from a read error. This chain links TRBV6-6 with TRBJ1-4; D ambiguous. Germline V CDR1 and CDR2: MNHNY, SVGAGI (reference sequence). CDR3 length equals 16 residues. DNA for the CDR3: TGTGCCAGCTGGCGGGCATCGGGCGCGCCGAATGAAAAGCTGTTTTTT. Encoded protein: CASWRASGAPNEKLFF.

This clonotype appeared many times. This chain uses TRBV20-1 with TRBJ2-2; TRBD2 matches 10 bases. Germline V lookup: CDR1 DFQATT, CDR2 SNEGSKA (reference sequence). The CDR3 length is 16 residues. Germline trimming cut 3 bases from V and 5 bases from J; bases unmatched to any gene: 9. CDR3 protein: CSARPLASGGTGELFF. The DNA of the CDR3 is TGCAGTGCTAGGCCCTTAGCTAGCGGGGGAACCGGGGAGCTGTTTTTT.

The chain joins TRBV9 to TRBJ2-7, with D perhaps TRBD2 (6 bases). CDR1 and CDR2 from the germline V gene are SGDLS and YYNGEE. The CDR3 has 15 residues. Trimming pared 0 bases from V and 0 bases from J, leaving 10 bases between. The CDR3 bases are TGTGCCAGCAGCGTAGATGGGGGGAGCTCCTACGAGCAGTACTTC. Protein: CASSVDGGSSYEQYF.

This clonotype was detected ten times or more. The rearrangement links TRBV5-1 to TRBJ2-3, with 12 bases aligning to TRBD2. J was trimmed by 1 base and V by 5 bases; bases with no gene match: 8. Germline-derived CDR1 and CDR2 are SGHRS and YFSETQ. There are 17 residues in the CDR3. CDR3 amino acids: CASSRLAGVVGTDTQYF. In nucleotides, the CDR3 is TGCGCCAGCAGTCGACTAGCGGGGGTGGTCGGCACAGATACGCAGTATTTT.

This clonotype was observed a single time. In DNA form, the CDR3 reads TGTGCCAGCAGTTCAATAGGTAGCGGGAGGGCTAGCGCAGATACGCAGTATTTT. Protein sequence: CASSSIGSGRASADTQYF. This sequence joins TRBV5-4 and TRBJ2-3, with 11 bases identical to TRBD2. V shed 5 bases, J shed 4 bases, and the junction held 15 bases outside the gene matches. CDR1 and CDR2 (germline): SGHNT, YYREEE (reference sequence). The CDR3 runs to 18 residues.

The rearrangement links TRBV7-8 to TRBJ2-3; D is possibly TRBD1 (5 bases). Germline V gives CDR1 SGHVS, CDR2 FQNEAQ. The CDR3 has 15 residues. Trimming cost V 1 base and J 7 bases, with 15 bases left between them. The CDR3 sequence: CASSLVVPGQNTQYF. Here the CDR3 DNA reads TGTGCCAGCAGCTTAGTCGTGCCAGGGCAAAATACGCAGTATTTT.

This clonotype was seen only a few times. The rearrangement joins TRBV7-2 to TRBJ2-4, with D perhaps TRBD1 (5 bases). Germline lookup yields CDR1 SGHTA and CDR2 FQGNSA. V lost 5 bases and J 6 bases, leaving 11 bases between the germline ends. This CDR3 is 13 amino acids long. CDR3 nucleotides: TGTGCCAGCAGCGCCCGACAGAGAAACATTCAGTACTTC. This translates into CASSARQRNIQYF.

The chain joins TRBV24-1 to TRBJ1-1; no firm D call. V lost 9 bases and J 7 bases, leaving 5 bases between the germline ends. The CDR3 is 9 amino acids. CDR1 and CDR2 (germline): KGHDR, SFDVKD. The CDR3 DNA reads as TGTGCCACCTTTTTTGAAGCTTTCTTT. Amino acid sequence: CATFFEAFF.

As for this clonotype: Sequence at one end of the junction differs from germline and may be a read error. The V and J genes are TRBV2 and TRBJ2-7, with D uncertain. Germline loops: CDR1 SNHLY, CDR2 FYNNEI. This CDR3 contains 12 residues. The CDR3 DNA follows: TGTGCCAGCAGTGACCCCGCGGCAGAGCGGTACTTC. Protein sequence: CASSDPAAERYF.

The CDR3 region has the DNA TGTGCCAGCAGTTACGGGCAGGGACAGGGGAACACTGAAGCTTTCTTT. This sequence encodes CASSYGQGQGNTEAFF. The rearrangement joins TRBV6-6 to TRBJ1-1, with 9 bases that match TRBD1. Germline-derived CDR1 and CDR2 are MNHNY and SVGAGI (reference sequence). The length of the CDR3 is 16 residues. The V and J ends lost 2 bases and 1 base, in that order; junction bases with no gene match: 5.

The chain carries TRBV20-1 and TRBJ1-3, with 9 bases fitting TRBD1. The germline V gene has CDR1 DFQATT and CDR2 SNEGSKA (reference sequence). Trimming removed 0 bases from V and 8 bases from J; junction bases left unmatched: 11. The CDR3 loop spans 16 amino acids. The CDR3 nucleotides are TGCAGTGCTAGAGAGACGGGACAGGGAACACGAGACACCATATATTTT. This encodes CSARETGQGTRDTIYF.

This clonotype was detected ten times or more. V usage is TRBV6-1 and J usage is TRBJ2-5; D call uncertain. The V end lost 8 bases, the J end lost 4 bases, and 11 bases lay between the germline ends. CDR3 length: 12 residues. Germline CDR1 is MNHNS and CDR2 is SASEGT. The CDR3 loop is CASARTPETQYF. DNA of the CDR3: TGTGCCAGCGCCCGGACCCCAGAGACCCAGTACTTC.

This clonotype was detected a few times. V gene TRBV28 combines with J gene TRBJ2-3; D perhaps matches TRBD2 (6 bases). Germline lookup yields CDR1 MDHEN and CDR2 SYDVKM. There are 16 residues in the CDR3. Between the trimmed V and J ends, which lost 4 bases and 1 base, there was a span of 15 bases. In DNA, the CDR3 is TGTGCCAGCAGTTCACTAGCCACCACAGGCACAGATACGCAGTATTTT. Translating it yields CASSSLATTGTDTQYF.

This clonotype came up many times. The chain recombines TRBV7-9 with TRBJ1-3, with no clear D. The germline V gene has CDR1 SEHNR and CDR2 FQNEAQ (reference sequence). This CDR3 is 17 amino acids long. Trimming took off 1 base at V and 1 base at J, with 14 bases between the two ends. Written as DNA, the CDR3 is TGTGCCAGCAGCTTAGATCTGGGGAAGAAATCTGGAAACACCATATATTTT. It specifies CASSLDLGKKSGNTIYF.